This T cell receptor beta chain was sequenced for a study of blood T cells in healthy people across ages. A J-beta primer mix and a sample-barcoded 5' primer were used in a second PCR of roughly 6 to 11 cycles. One entry per CDR3 protein, called by TCRdb with MiXCR from the 5' RACE reads. The data show roughly 500,000 distinct CDR3 sequences, 27% seen once. The sequence came from a woman in her 70s in good health. The sequenced sample consisted of blood.

The CDR3 DNA sequence: TGTGCCAGCAGCCAAGGGGGGACTGACAAAAACATTCAGTACTTC. This codes for CASSQGGTDKNIQYF. The J gene is TRBJ2-4, the V gene TRBV4-2; TRBD2 might be the D (6 bases). CDR3 length: 15 residues. In germline, CDR1 is LGHNA, CDR2 YNFKEQ. V shed 1 base and J shed 3 bases, with 10 bases lying between them.